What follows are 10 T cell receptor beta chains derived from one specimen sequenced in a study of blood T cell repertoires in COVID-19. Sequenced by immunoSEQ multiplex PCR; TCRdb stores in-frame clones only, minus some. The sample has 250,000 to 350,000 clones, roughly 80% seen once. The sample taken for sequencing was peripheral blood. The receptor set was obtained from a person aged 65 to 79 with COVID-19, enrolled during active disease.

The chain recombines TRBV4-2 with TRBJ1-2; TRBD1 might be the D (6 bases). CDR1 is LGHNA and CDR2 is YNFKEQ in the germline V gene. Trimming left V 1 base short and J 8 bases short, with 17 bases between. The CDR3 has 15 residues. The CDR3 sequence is CASSQAGGMTGGYTF. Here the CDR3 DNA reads TGTGCCAGCAGCCAAGCTGGGGGCATGACGGGAGGCTACACCTTC.

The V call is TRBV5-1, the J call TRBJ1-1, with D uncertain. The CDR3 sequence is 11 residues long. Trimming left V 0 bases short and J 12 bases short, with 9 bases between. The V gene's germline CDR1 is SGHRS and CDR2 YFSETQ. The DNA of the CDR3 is TGCGCCAGCAGCTTGGCCGATACAACTTTCTTT. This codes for CASSLADTTFF.

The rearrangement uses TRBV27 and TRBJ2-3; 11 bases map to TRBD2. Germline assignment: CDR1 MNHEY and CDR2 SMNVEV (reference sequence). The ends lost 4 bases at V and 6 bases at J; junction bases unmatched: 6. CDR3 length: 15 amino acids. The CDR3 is CASSSRLAGRDTQYF. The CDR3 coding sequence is TGTGCCAGCAGTTCAAGACTAGCGGGAAGGGATACGCAGTATTTT.

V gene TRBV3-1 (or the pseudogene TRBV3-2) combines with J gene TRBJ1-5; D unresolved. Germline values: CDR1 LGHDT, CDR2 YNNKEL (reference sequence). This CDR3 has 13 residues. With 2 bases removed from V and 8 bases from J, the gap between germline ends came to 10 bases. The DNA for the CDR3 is TGTGCCAGCAGCCAAAAGAGTTTGAAGCCCCAGCATTTT. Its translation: CASSQKSLKPQHF.

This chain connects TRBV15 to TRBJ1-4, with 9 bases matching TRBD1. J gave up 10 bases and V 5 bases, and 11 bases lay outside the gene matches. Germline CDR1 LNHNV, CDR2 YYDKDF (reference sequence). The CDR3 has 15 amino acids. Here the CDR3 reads CATSRPGQGRGKLFF. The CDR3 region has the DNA TGTGCCACCAGCCGTCCGGGACAGGGTCGCGGAAAACTGTTTTTT.

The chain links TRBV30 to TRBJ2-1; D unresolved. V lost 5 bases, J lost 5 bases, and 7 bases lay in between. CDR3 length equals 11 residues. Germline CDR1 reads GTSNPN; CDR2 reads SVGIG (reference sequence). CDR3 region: CAWLEHNEQFF. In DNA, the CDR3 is TGTGCCTGGCTCGAGCACAATGAGCAGTTCTTC.

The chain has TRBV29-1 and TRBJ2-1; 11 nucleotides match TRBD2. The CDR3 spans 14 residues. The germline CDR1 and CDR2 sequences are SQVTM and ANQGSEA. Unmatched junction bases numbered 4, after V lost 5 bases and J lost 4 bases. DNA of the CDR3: TGCAGCGTTATAGCGGGAGGGAGATACAATGAGCAGTTCTTC. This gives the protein CSVIAGGRYNEQFF.

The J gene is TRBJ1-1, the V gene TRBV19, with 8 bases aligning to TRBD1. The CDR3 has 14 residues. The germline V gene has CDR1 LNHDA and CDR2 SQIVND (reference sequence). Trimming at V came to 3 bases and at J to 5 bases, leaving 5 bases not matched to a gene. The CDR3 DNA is TGTGCCAGTAGTATGGACAGGGCTAATACTGAAGCTTTCTTT. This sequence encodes CASSMDRANTEAFF.

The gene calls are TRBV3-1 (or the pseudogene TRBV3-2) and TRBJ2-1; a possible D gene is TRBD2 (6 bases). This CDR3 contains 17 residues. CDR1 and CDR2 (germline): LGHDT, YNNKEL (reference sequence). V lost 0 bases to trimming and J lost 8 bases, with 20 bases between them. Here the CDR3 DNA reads TGTGCCAGCAGCCAAGAAATCTGGACTACTAGTTTGGATGAGCAGTTCTTC. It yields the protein CASSQEIWTTSLDEQFF.

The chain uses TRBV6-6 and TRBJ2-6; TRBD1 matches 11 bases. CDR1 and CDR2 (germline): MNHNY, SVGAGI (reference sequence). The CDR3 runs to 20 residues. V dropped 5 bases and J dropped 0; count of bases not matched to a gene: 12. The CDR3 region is CASSLGTGGNSLSGANVLTF. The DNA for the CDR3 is TGTGCCAGCAGTCTAGGGACAGGGGGGAACAGTCTCTCTGGGGCCAACGTCCTGACTTTC.